Listed below are T cell receptor beta chains from one sample, sequenced in a study of identifying expanded T cells in peripheral blood. Assay used: immunoSEQ multiplex PCR; TCRdb lists only in-frame clones, some missing. This sample has over 70,000 clones; 70% to 90% occur once, and the top ten carry 15% to 20%. Input material: blood. Receptors originate from a person aged 18-70 years in good health. Each CDR3 is given with its conserved first and last residue. Fields, in order: clone size, V gene, D gene, J gene, CDR3 DNA, CDR3 protein. The D gene is left open where the match is weak. Where a row states a size, it is once, few, many or the class of an expanded clone; other rows omit it.

size: NA
V: TRBV4-3
D: NA
J: TRBJ1-5
DNA: TGCGCCAGCAGTCAAGATCCCTATCAGCCCCAGCATTTT
CDR3: CASSQDPYQPQHF

size: NA
V: TRBV19
D: NA
J: TRBJ1-3
DNA: TGTGCCACCTCCGAGGTCCTTAGCTCTGGAAACACCATATATTTT
CDR3: CATSEVLSSGNTIYF

size: NA
V: TRBV30
D: NA
J: TRBJ1-2
DNA: TGTGCCTGGAGTCTTACTCGAGGCTACACCTTC
CDR3: CAWSLTRGYTF

size: NA
V: TRBV4-3
D: NA
J: TRBJ1-5
DNA: TGCGCCAGCAGCCAAGAGGAAGGGGCGAATCAGCCCCAGCATTTT
CDR3: CASSQEEGANQPQHF

size: NA
V: TRBV2
D: TRBD1
J: TRBJ2-2
DNA: TGTGCCAGCAGTGAAGGGACAGGGGCTGCCGGGGAGCTGTTTTTT
CDR3: CASSEGTGAAGELFF

size: NA
V: TRBV6-5
D: NA
J: TRBJ1-1
DNA: TGTGCCAGCAGTTACTCCCGAGATACTGAAGCTTTCTTT
CDR3: CASSYSRDTEAFF

size: NA
V: TRBV23-1
D: NA
J: TRBJ1-3
DNA: TGCGCCAGTTTCCATTGGTCAGCCTCTGGAAACACCATATATTTT
CDR3: CASFHWSASGNTIYF

size: NA
V: TRBV7-4
D: NA
J: TRBJ1-5
DNA: TGTGCCAGCAGCTTAGTCAGACAGGATAGCAATCAGCCCCAGCATTTT
CDR3: CASSLVRQDSNQPQHF

size: NA
V: TRBV2
D: NA
J: TRBJ1-2
DNA: TGTGCCAGCAGTGAATCCAGGGGACCTAGGATTCATAACTATGGCTACACCTTC
CDR3: CASSESRGPRIHNYGYTF

size: NA
V: TRBV30
D: TRBD1
J: TRBJ2-5
DNA: TGTGCCTGGGGGGGACAGCATGGTCAAGAGACCCAGTACTTC
CDR3: CAWGGQHGQETQYF

size: NA
V: TRBV7-5
D: NA
J: TRBJ2-4
DNA: TGTGCCAGAAGCCTTAACAGTCCCGGGACTAGCGGGGTAGCCAAAAACATTCAGTACTTC
CDR3: CARSLNSPGTSGVAKNIQYF

size: NA
V: TRBV7-8
D: NA
J: TRBJ2-7
DNA: TGTGCCAGCAGCTTAGTCGGTTTTCACGAGCAGTACTTC
CDR3: CASSLVGFHEQYF

size: once
V: TRBV7-2
D: TRBD2
J: TRBJ2-2
DNA: TGTGCCAGCAGTAGGGTAGCGGGGGGAACCCCCGGGGAGCTGTTTTTT
CDR3: CASSRVAGGTPGELFF

size: NA
V: TRBV4-3
D: TRBD2
J: TRBJ2-1
DNA: TGCGCCAGCAGCCAAGGGTGGACTAGCGGGGACAATGAGCAGTTCTTC
CDR3: CASSQGWTSGDNEQFF

size: NA
V: TRBV13
D: NA
J: TRBJ1-6
DNA: TGTGCCAGCAGCAATCGCGGGAGGGCGGCCTATAATTCACCCCTCCACTTT
CDR3: CASSNRGRAAYNSPLHF

size: NA
V: TRBV27
D: NA
J: TRBJ1-1
DNA: TGTGCCAGCAGTTTCCGAGGTTCGAACACTGAAGCTTTCTTT
CDR3: CASSFRGSNTEAFF

size: NA
V: TRBV27
D: TRBD1
J: TRBJ2-3
DNA: TGTGCCAGCAGTCCGACCCTGCAGGGGGCCGCAGATACGCAGTATTTT
CDR3: CASSPTLQGAADTQYF

size: NA
V: TRBV10-3
D: NA
J: TRBJ1-4
DNA: TGTGCCATCAGTGGGACGGCGGATGAAAAACTGTTTTTT
CDR3: CAISGTADEKLFF

size: NA
V: TRBV5-1
D: TRBD1
J: TRBJ1-1
DNA: TGCGCCAGCAGCCCGCTAGGACAGGGCCCCATGAACACTGAAGCTTTCTTT
CDR3: CASSPLGQGPMNTEAFF

size: NA
V: TRBV6-1
D: NA
J: TRBJ2-5
DNA: TGTGCCAGCAGTGTGGTACAGGGGGGGTGGACCCAGTACTTC
CDR3: CASSVVQGGWTQYF

size: NA
V: TRBV11-2
D: NA
J: TRBJ1-1
DNA: TGTGCCAGCAGCTTAGGAGTTGAAGCTTTCTTT
CDR3: CASSLGVEAFF

size: NA
V: TRBV11-2
D: NA
J: TRBJ2-7
DNA: TGTGCCAGCAGCCCATTTCCGGGATCCTACGAGCAGTACTTC
CDR3: CASSPFPGSYEQYF

size: NA
V: TRBV14
D: TRBD2
J: TRBJ2-3
DNA: TGTGCCAGCAGCCCTCTGGGGGGGATCGGGGATACGCAGTATTTT
CDR3: CASSPLGGIGDTQYF

size: NA
V: TRBV25-1
D: TRBD1
J: TRBJ1-3
DNA: TGTGCCAGCGGGACAGGTGTAGGAAACACCATATATTTT
CDR3: CASGTGVGNTIYF

size: once
V: TRBV16
D: NA
J: TRBJ1-5
DNA: TGTGCCAGCAGCCAAAGCCGGGTACAGCCCCAGCATTTT
CDR3: CASSQSRVQPQHF

size: NA
V: TRBV5-8
D: NA
J: TRBJ1-1
DNA: TGTGCCAGCAGCTTATCTCTAGTCATCCCGGTGGGAATGCACACTGAAGCTTTCTTT
CDR3: CASSLSLVIPVGMHTEAFF

size: NA
V: TRBV6-5
D: NA
J: TRBJ1-4
DNA: TGTGCCAGCAGCAGACGGGGATATGAAAAACTGTTTTTT
CDR3: CASSRRGYEKLFF

size: NA
V: TRBV7-2
D: NA
J: TRBJ1-5
DNA: TGTGCCAGCAGCTTAGTATCTTACCAGCCCCAGCATTTT
CDR3: CASSLVSYQPQHF

size: few
V: TRBV2
D: TRBD1
J: TRBJ2-6
DNA: TGTGCCAGCAGAGGGGGACAGACGTCTGGGGCCAACGTCCTGACTTTC
CDR3: CASRGGQTSGANVLTF

size: NA
V: TRBV9
D: NA
J: TRBJ2-3
DNA: TGTGCCAGCAATAGAGATACGCAGTATTTT
CDR3: CASNRDTQYF

size: NA
V: TRBV5-6
D: NA
J: TRBJ2-7
DNA: TGTGCCAGCAGCTTGGGGTCCCCTGACGAGCAGTACTTC
CDR3: CASSLGSPDEQYF

size: NA
V: TRBV18
D: NA
J: TRBJ1-1
DNA: TGTGCCAGCTCACCGGACAGCCGATTGAACACTGAAGCTTTCTTT
CDR3: CASSPDSRLNTEAFF

size: NA
V: TRBV28
D: NA
J: TRBJ1-2
DNA: TGTGCCAGCGGTGGGATGTCGGCCAACTATGGCTACACCTTC
CDR3: CASGGMSANYGYTF